A selection of T cell receptor beta chains follows, all from one sample in a study of blood T cell repertoires in COVID-19. Here immunoSEQ multiplex PCR was the method, and the copy in TCRdb shows in-frame clones only, minus some. Here the sample spans about 170,000 clones, roughly 87% being singletons. Sequenced sample: PBMCs or T cells enriched from blood (not recorded which). The receptors derive from a human donor with acute COVID-19. The donor label of this sample is uncertain. Each CDR3 is given with its conserved first and last residue. D genes are given only for firm matches. Size is omitted from some rows. Given values are once, few, many or a class for expanded clones.

j_call clone_size d_call v_call cdr3_aa cdr3_nt
TRBJ1-6 . . TRBV11-2 CASSWASPSTAGNSPLHF TGTGCCAGCAGCTGGGCCTCCCCGTCGACAGCGGGGAATTCACCCCTCCACTTT
TRBJ1-2 . . TRBV18 CASSIGVRSYGYTF TGTGCCAGCTCAATCGGGGTTCGTAGCTATGGCTACACCTTC
TRBJ1-1 . . TRBV19 CASRGRGTEAFF TGTGCCAGTAGAGGCCGGGGAACTGAAGCTTTCTTT
TRBJ2-3 . TRBD1 TRBV6-4 CASSVRAGGGTDTQYF TGTGCCAGCAGTGTGCGGGCAGGGGGAGGCACAGATACGCAGTATTTT
TRBJ1-1 . . TRBV6-5 CASSPLRTANTEAFF TGTGCCAGCAGTCCTCTCCGGACAGCGAACACTGAAGCTTTCTTT
TRBJ2-3 . . TRBV7-3 CASSPGHSTDTQYF TGTGCCAGCAGCCCGGGACACAGCACAGATACGCAGTATTTT
TRBJ2-7 once . TRBV5-5 CASSSGTQEMQYF TGTGCCAGCAGCAGTGGGACACAGGAGATGCAGTACTTC
TRBJ1-1 . . TRBV5-1 CASSLDSLNTEAFF TGCGCCAGCAGCTTAGACAGTTTGAACACTGAAGCTTTCTTT
TRBJ1-5 . . TRBV19 CASSSTDNNQPQHF TGTGCCAGTAGTTCGACAGACAACAATCAGCCCCAGCATTTT
TRBJ1-5 . . TRBV2 CASSVGGTRNQPQHF TGTGCCAGCAGTGTGGGGGGGACCCGCAATCAGCCCCAGCATTTT
TRBJ1-1 . TRBD1 TRBV2 CASRGIQGAEAFF TGTGCCAGCAGGGGGATACAGGGGGCGGAAGCTTTCTTT
TRBJ2-3 . TRBD1 TRBV19 CASSNRGSGDTQYF TGTGCCAGTAGTAACAGGGGGTCGGGAGATACGCAGTATTTT
TRBJ1-1 . . TRBV30 CAWSQGGGTEAFF TGTGCCTGGTCCCAGGGCGGGGGTACTGAAGCTTTCTTT
TRBJ1-1 . . TRBV24-1 CATSESGAYTEAFF TGTGCCACCAGTGAGTCTGGGGCGTACACTGAAGCTTTCTTT
TRBJ1-2 . . TRBV30 CAWSQRGGYTF TGTGCCTGGAGCCAACGGGGGGGCTACACCTTC
TRBJ1-5 once TRBD1 TRBV7-9 CASSSSGGRGQPQHF TGTGCCAGCAGCTCCTCAGGGGGCCGGGGTCAGCCCCAGCATTTT
TRBJ1-2 . . TRBV27 CASRPTGFYGYTF TGTGCCAGCAGGCCTACGGGATTCTATGGCTACACCTTC
TRBJ2-1 . . TRBV12-3/TRBV12-4 CASSVGAYNEQFF TGTGCCAGCAGTGTCGGGGCCTACAATGAGCAGTTCTTC
TRBJ2-2 . . TRBV18 CASSDNGANTGELFF TGTGCCAGCTCAGATAACGGGGCGAACACCGGGGAGCTGTTTTTT
TRBJ2-3 . TRBD1 TRBV18 CASAGQGLDTQYF TGTGCCAGCGCGGGACAGGGTTTGGATACGCAGTATTTT
TRBJ2-2 . TRBD1 TRBV19 CASSAWDRATGELFF TGTGCCAGTAGTGCTTGGGACAGGGCCACCGGGGAGCTGTTTTTT
TRBJ1-1 . TRBD1 TRBV19 CASSKDRGNTEAFF TGTGCCAGTAGTAAAGACAGGGGGAACACTGAAGCTTTCTTT
TRBJ2-1 few TRBD2 TRBV7-9 CATGTSVANEQFF TGTGCCACAGGGACTAGCGTAGCCAATGAGCAGTTCTTC
TRBJ2-7 . . TRBV19 CASTPKGGGSYEQYF TGTGCCAGTACTCCCAAAGGGGGGGGCTCCTACGAGCAGTACTTC
TRBJ1-2 . . TRBV30 CAFPRGAGGYTF TGTGCCTTCCCTCGGGGAGCGGGAGGCTACACCTTC
TRBJ2-5 . TRBD1 TRBV19 CASSIERTGQETQYF TGTGCCAGTAGTATAGAGAGGACAGGGCAAGAGACCCAGTACTTC
TRBJ2-5 . . TRBV6-5 CASSYPAAGLETQYF TGTGCCAGCAGTTACCCCGCAGCTGGGCTTGAGACCCAGTACTTC